This TCR beta chain was sequenced in a study of tumour-infiltrating T cells in Burkitt lymphoma. Repertoires were generated with immunoSEQ multiplex PCR, while TCRdb's copy carries only in-frame clones and drops some. The sample has several thousand clones, roughly 73% seen once. The CDR3 is 14 residues long. Trimming took 0 bases from V and 1 from J, leaving 7 bases between them. Germline CDR1 is SGHRS and CDR2 is YFSETQ. This clonotype was obtained from a human donor with diffuse large B-cell lymphoma. The chain uses TRBV5-1 and TRBJ1-1; D not resolved. Sequencing was performed on tumor tissue. The CDR3 protein is CASSLAPANTEAFF. Written as DNA, the CDR3 is TGCGCCAGCAGCTTGGCCCCAGCGAACACTGAAGCTTTCTTT.